The rows below give T cell receptor beta chains drawn from one sample of a study of shared clonotypes between healthy human individuals. Using immunoSEQ multiplex PCR, the repertoire was profiled, and TCRdb retains in-frame clones only, with some absent. This table holds some 2,500,000 clones, 93% found once. The sample was naive CD4+ T cells from PBMCs. These receptors were obtained from a man aged 18 to 35 in good health. Some clones in this sample may be carry-over from other donors' samples. The CDR3 runs from the conserved cysteine through the conserved F or W. The D gene is left open where the match is weak. Only some rows state a clone size, as once, few, many or a class for expanded clones.

j_gene: TRBJ1-5; d_gene: NA; v_gene: TRBV28; len: 12; abundance: NA; CDR3nt: TGTGCCAGTACGGTGGGCAATCAGCCCCAGCATTTT; CDR3aa: CASTVGNQPQHF
j_gene: TRBJ1-1; d_gene: NA; v_gene: TRBV11-2; len: 15; abundance: NA; CDR3nt: TGTGCCAGCAGCCTGAGTAGACGGATGAACACTGAAGCTTTCTTT; CDR3aa: CASSLSRRMNTEAFF
j_gene: TRBJ2-5; d_gene: NA; v_gene: TRBV28; len: 14; abundance: NA; CDR3nt: TGTGCCAGCAGTCCCTCCGGGATTAAAGAGACCCAGTACTTC; CDR3aa: CASSPSGIKETQYF
j_gene: TRBJ2-3; d_gene: NA; v_gene: TRBV7-9; len: 14; abundance: NA; CDR3nt: TGTGCCAGCAGCTTAGGTAGAAGGCCAGATACGCAGTATTTT; CDR3aa: CASSLGRRPDTQYF
j_gene: TRBJ2-5; d_gene: TRBD1; v_gene: TRBV5-1; len: 16; abundance: NA; CDR3nt: TGCGCCAGCAGCTTGTGGGGACAGGGGGCAGGGGAGACCCAGTACTTC; CDR3aa: CASSLWGQGAGETQYF
j_gene: TRBJ2-3; d_gene: NA; v_gene: TRBV29-1; len: 14; abundance: NA; CDR3nt: TGCAGCGTTGATGCAGCCGGTGCTACAGATACGCAGTATTTT; CDR3aa: CSVDAAGATDTQYF
j_gene: TRBJ2-3; d_gene: TRBD2; v_gene: TRBV18; len: 15; abundance: NA; CDR3nt: TGTGCCAGCTCACCACCCAGCGGGGGCAGAGATACGCAGTATTTT; CDR3aa: CASSPPSGGRDTQYF
j_gene: TRBJ2-5; d_gene: TRBD2; v_gene: TRBV4-1; len: 18; abundance: once; CDR3nt: TGCGCCAGCAGCCATCTTCCCGGGACTAGCGGATATCAAGAGACCCAGTACTTC; CDR3aa: CASSHLPGTSGYQETQYF
j_gene: TRBJ2-1; d_gene: NA; v_gene: TRBV28; len: 17; abundance: NA; CDR3nt: TGTGCCAGCAGTTCACCAGGGGACCCAAGCTCCTACAATGAGCAGTTCTTC; CDR3aa: CASSSPGDPSSYNEQFF
j_gene: TRBJ1-1; d_gene: NA; v_gene: TRBV6-6; len: 14; abundance: NA; CDR3nt: TGTGCCAGCAGTTCTTACAAACCGAACACTGAAGCTTTCTTT; CDR3aa: CASSSYKPNTEAFF
j_gene: TRBJ1-3; d_gene: NA; v_gene: TRBV10-1; len: 13; abundance: NA; CDR3nt: TGCGCCACCCAAAGGAGTTCTGGAAACACCATATATTTT; CDR3aa: CATQRSSGNTIYF
j_gene: TRBJ2-5; d_gene: TRBD2; v_gene: TRBV9; len: 17; abundance: NA; CDR3nt: TGTGCCAGCAGCGTAGCCCCCATGGGCGGGAGGGGTGAGACCCAGTACTTC; CDR3aa: CASSVAPMGGRGETQYF
j_gene: TRBJ2-7; d_gene: TRBD2; v_gene: TRBV7-2; len: 15; abundance: once; CDR3nt: TGTGCCATCCGTAAGGCGGGAGGGCCGTTATACGAGCAGTACTTC; CDR3aa: CAIRKAGGPLYEQYF
j_gene: TRBJ1-5; d_gene: NA; v_gene: TRBV6-1; len: 15; abundance: NA; CDR3nt: TGTGCCAGCAGTGAAGCACCCCTTACCAATCAGCCCCAGCATTTT; CDR3aa: CASSEAPLTNQPQHF
j_gene: TRBJ2-5; d_gene: NA; v_gene: TRBV7-2; len: 16; abundance: NA; CDR3nt: TGTGCCAGCAGCCAGACGGCGGGACTCCCCCCGAAGACCCAGTACTTC; CDR3aa: CASSQTAGLPPKTQYF
j_gene: TRBJ1-3; d_gene: NA; v_gene: TRBV7-9; len: 15; abundance: once; CDR3nt: TGTGCCAGCAGCTCTGACAGGAACTCTGGAAACACCATATATTTT; CDR3aa: CASSSDRNSGNTIYF
j_gene: TRBJ1-1; d_gene: NA; v_gene: TRBV5-1; len: 14; abundance: NA; CDR3nt: TGCGCCAGCAGCCCTTCGCCAGGGGAGACTGAAGCTTTCTTT; CDR3aa: CASSPSPGETEAFF
j_gene: TRBJ2-3; d_gene: NA; v_gene: TRBV2; len: 13; abundance: NA; CDR3nt: TGTGCCAGCAGTGAATTGTCGACAGATACGCAGTATTTT; CDR3aa: CASSELSTDTQYF
j_gene: TRBJ2-3; d_gene: TRBD2; v_gene: TRBV6-6; len: 15; abundance: NA; CDR3nt: TGTGCCAGCAGTTACTCGTCGCGGGAGCCAGATACGCAGTATTTT; CDR3aa: CASSYSSREPDTQYF
j_gene: TRBJ2-2; d_gene: NA; v_gene: TRBV4-3; len: 17; abundance: NA; CDR3nt: TGCGCCAGCAGCCAAGAATACGGGACACCCTACACCGGGGAGCTGTTTTTT; CDR3aa: CASSQEYGTPYTGELFF
j_gene: TRBJ2-1; d_gene: NA; v_gene: TRBV9; len: 15; abundance: once; CDR3nt: TGTGCCAGCAGCGTAGTGGTGGGAAGGATGAATGAGCAGTTCTTC; CDR3aa: CASSVVVGRMNEQFF
j_gene: TRBJ2-7; d_gene: TRBD2; v_gene: TRBV2; len: 15; abundance: NA; CDR3nt: TGTGCCAGCAGTGAAATGCCCACGGGGGGCTACGAGCAGTACTTC; CDR3aa: CASSEMPTGGYEQYF
j_gene: TRBJ2-1; d_gene: TRBD2; v_gene: TRBV10-3; len: 17; abundance: NA; CDR3nt: TGTGCCATCAGTGACCCTAGCGGGAAGAGCTCCTACAATGAGCAGTTCTTC; CDR3aa: CAISDPSGKSSYNEQFF
j_gene: TRBJ2-1; d_gene: NA; v_gene: TRBV30; len: 13; abundance: NA; CDR3nt: TGTGCCTGGAGAGGGGTCTATTGGAATGAGCAGTTCTTC; CDR3aa: CAWRGVYWNEQFF
j_gene: TRBJ1-5; d_gene: NA; v_gene: TRBV21-1; len: 19; abundance: NA; CDR3nt: TGTGCCAGCAGCAAAGGGGGAGGGGACAGCCGCCATAGCAATCAGCCCCAGCATTTT; CDR3aa: CASSKGGGDSRHSNQPQHF
j_gene: TRBJ2-7; d_gene: NA; v_gene: TRBV5-1; len: 14; abundance: NA; CDR3nt: TGCGCCAGCAGCTTAATCGGGGGCTCCTACGAGCAGTACTTC; CDR3aa: CASSLIGGSYEQYF
j_gene: TRBJ2-7; d_gene: NA; v_gene: TRBV18; len: 15; abundance: NA; CDR3nt: TGTGCCAGCTCACCGACAGGCGGGAGAAGCTACGAGCAGTACTTC; CDR3aa: CASSPTGGRSYEQYF
j_gene: TRBJ2-1; d_gene: TRBD1; v_gene: TRBV9; len: 15; abundance: NA; CDR3nt: TGTGCCAGCAGCGGTACAGGGGGCCAATACAATGAGCAGTTCTTC; CDR3aa: CASSGTGGQYNEQFF
j_gene: TRBJ2-5; d_gene: NA; v_gene: TRBV6-1; len: 14; abundance: NA; CDR3nt: TGTGCCAGCAGTGATGTGAGCAGGGTTGAGACCCAGTACTTC; CDR3aa: CASSDVSRVETQYF
j_gene: TRBJ2-2; d_gene: NA; v_gene: TRBV29-1; len: 15; abundance: NA; CDR3nt: TGCAGCGTTGAAGATCTATCCCAGTACACCGGGGAGCTGTTTTTT; CDR3aa: CSVEDLSQYTGELFF
j_gene: TRBJ1-1; d_gene: NA; v_gene: TRBV11-2; len: 12; abundance: NA; CDR3nt: TGTGCCACCGGGCCACGGGCCACTGAAGCTTTCTTT; CDR3aa: CATGPRATEAFF
j_gene: TRBJ2-2; d_gene: NA; v_gene: TRBV14; len: 14; abundance: once; CDR3nt: TGTGCCAGCAGCCCCTTAGCGGTGACCGGGGAGCTGTTTTTT; CDR3aa: CASSPLAVTGELFF
j_gene: TRBJ2-4; d_gene: NA; v_gene: TRBV7-9; len: 13; abundance: NA; CDR3nt: TGTGCCAGCAGCTTGGAGGCGGTAAACATTCAGTACTTC; CDR3aa: CASSLEAVNIQYF
j_gene: TRBJ2-5; d_gene: TRBD1; v_gene: TRBV7-9; len: 17; abundance: NA; CDR3nt: TGTGCCAGCAGTCGAGGAGCGGGACAGGGCCCGAGAGAGACCCAGTACTTC; CDR3aa: CASSRGAGQGPRETQYF
j_gene: TRBJ1-5; d_gene: TRBD1; v_gene: TRBV19; len: 14; abundance: NA; CDR3nt: TGTGCCAGTAGGAGGGACAGTGCTAATCAGCCCCAGCATTTT; CDR3aa: CASRRDSANQPQHF
j_gene: TRBJ2-3; d_gene: NA; v_gene: TRBV7-2; len: 14; abundance: NA; CDR3nt: TGTGCCAGCACCTCAGGAGGGCTGTTAGATACGCAGTATTTT; CDR3aa: CASTSGGLLDTQYF
j_gene: TRBJ2-1; d_gene: NA; v_gene: TRBV5-1; len: 15; abundance: NA; CDR3nt: TGCGCCAGCCGAGGCCCGGGAGCTTTGACAAATGAGCAGTTCTTC; CDR3aa: CASRGPGALTNEQFF
j_gene: TRBJ2-5; d_gene: NA; v_gene: TRBV28; len: 15; abundance: NA; CDR3nt: TGTGCCAGCGGTTTCTCCCGGGCAGGACAAGAGACCCAGTACTTC; CDR3aa: CASGFSRAGQETQYF
j_gene: TRBJ2-6; d_gene: NA; v_gene: TRBV5-1; len: 16; abundance: NA; CDR3nt: TGCGCCAGCAGCTTGGTGGCGGCCTCTGGGGCCAACGTCCTGACTTTC; CDR3aa: CASSLVAASGANVLTF
j_gene: TRBJ2-7; d_gene: NA; v_gene: TRBV7-2; len: 14; abundance: NA; CDR3nt: TGTGCCAGCAGACCTCGGACGGGTCAGGGCGAGCAGTACTTC; CDR3aa: CASRPRTGQGEQYF
j_gene: TRBJ1-3; d_gene: NA; v_gene: TRBV5-1; len: 16; abundance: once; CDR3nt: TGCGCCAGCAGCTTGAATTGGGGGGAGCCAAGAAACACCATATATTTT; CDR3aa: CASSLNWGEPRNTIYF
j_gene: TRBJ2-7; d_gene: TRBD1; v_gene: TRBV28; len: 15; abundance: NA; CDR3nt: TGTGCCAGCAGGGACTCCGGGACAGCCTCCTACGAGCAGTACTTC; CDR3aa: CASRDSGTASYEQYF
j_gene: TRBJ1-5; d_gene: NA; v_gene: TRBV19; len: 13; abundance: few; CDR3nt: TGTGCCAGTAGTATGGACGGTCGTCGGCCCCAGCATTTT; CDR3aa: CASSMDGRRPQHF
j_gene: TRBJ2-7; d_gene: TRBD2; v_gene: TRBV11-2; len: 14; abundance: NA; CDR3nt: TGTGCCAGCAGGAGGGCTAGCGGGTCCTACGAGCAGTACTTC; CDR3aa: CASRRASGSYEQYF
j_gene: TRBJ1-1; d_gene: TRBD1; v_gene: TRBV6-1; len: 15; abundance: NA; CDR3nt: TGTGCCAGCACCAATTCACAGGGGAAGGGCCTTGATGCTTTCTTT; CDR3aa: CASTNSQGKGLDAFF
j_gene: TRBJ1-1; d_gene: TRBD1; v_gene: TRBV14; len: 16; abundance: once; CDR3nt: TGTGCCAGCAGCCGGACAGGGGGCGGCTTGAACACTGAAGCTTTCTTT; CDR3aa: CASSRTGGGLNTEAFF
j_gene: TRBJ1-2; d_gene: NA; v_gene: TRBV28; len: 13; abundance: NA; CDR3nt: TGTGCCAGCAGGAGGCAGGGAAACTATGGCTACACCTTC; CDR3aa: CASRRQGNYGYTF
j_gene: TRBJ2-2; d_gene: NA; v_gene: TRBV5-5; len: 14; abundance: NA; CDR3nt: TGTGCCAGCAGCTCTATCATGAACACCGGGGAGCTGTTTTTT; CDR3aa: CASSSIMNTGELFF
j_gene: TRBJ1-1; d_gene: NA; v_gene: TRBV6-5; len: 15; abundance: NA; CDR3nt: TGTGCCAGCAGTTCCATAAAGGGGTGGCTAGCTGAAGCTTTCTTT; CDR3aa: CASSSIKGWLAEAFF
j_gene: TRBJ2-4; d_gene: TRBD1; v_gene: TRBV7-9; len: 13; abundance: NA; CDR3nt: TGTGCCAGCAGCTTAGCGGGACAGGGAGTAGAGTACTTC; CDR3aa: CASSLAGQGVEYF
j_gene: TRBJ2-7; d_gene: NA; v_gene: TRBV5-6; len: 14; abundance: NA; CDR3nt: TGTGCCAGCAGCTTAAAACCGGACAGCTACGAGCAGTACTTC; CDR3aa: CASSLKPDSYEQYF
j_gene: TRBJ1-3; d_gene: NA; v_gene: TRBV5-6; len: 14; abundance: NA; CDR3nt: TGTGCCAGCAGCTTGGTTAGCTCTGGAAACACCATATATTTT; CDR3aa: CASSLVSSGNTIYF
j_gene: TRBJ2-3; d_gene: NA; v_gene: TRBV9; len: 15; abundance: NA; CDR3nt: TGTGCCAGCAGCCCGGGGACACTTAGCACAGATACGCAGTATTTT; CDR3aa: CASSPGTLSTDTQYF
j_gene: TRBJ1-1; d_gene: NA; v_gene: TRBV10-3; len: 15; abundance: NA; CDR3nt: TGTGCCATCAGGACGGGAATGGGGGTGAACACTGAAGCTTTCTTT; CDR3aa: CAIRTGMGVNTEAFF
j_gene: TRBJ1-1; d_gene: NA; v_gene: TRBV28; len: 12; abundance: few; CDR3nt: TGTGCCAGCAGGCAAGACGTCACTGAAGCTTTCTTT; CDR3aa: CASRQDVTEAFF
j_gene: TRBJ1-4; d_gene: NA; v_gene: TRBV6-1; len: 15; abundance: NA; CDR3nt: TGTGCCAGCAGTCCCCCGGGACAAGGGAATGAAAAACTGTTTTTT; CDR3aa: CASSPPGQGNEKLFF
j_gene: TRBJ1-2; d_gene: NA; v_gene: TRBV4-3; len: 16; abundance: NA; CDR3nt: TGCGCCAGCAGCCAAGATGCTCAGGGGTATAACTATGGCTACACCTTC; CDR3aa: CASSQDAQGYNYGYTF
j_gene: TRBJ2-7; d_gene: NA; v_gene: TRBV5-1; len: 16; abundance: NA; CDR3nt: TGCGCCAGCAGCTTGGCCCTAACAGGGATAGCATACGAGCAGTACTTC; CDR3aa: CASSLALTGIAYEQYF